A selection of T cell receptor beta chains follows, all from one sample in a study of blood T cell repertoires in COVID-19. Sequencing was performed with immunoSEQ multiplex PCR; in TCRdb, only in-frame clones are kept and a portion is missing. The repertoire holds nearly 350,000 clones, with over 70% as singletons. The source material was peripheral blood. These receptors all stem from a woman in her forties or fifties with COVID-19, enrolled during active disease. The conserved cysteine and the conserved F or W are not part of the CDR3 here. Clone size is given for some rows only: seen once, a few or many times, or a class if the clone is expanded.

size	V	J	length	CDR3
NA	TRBV11-2	TRBJ2-7	14	ASSLAGRKYTYEQY
NA	TRBV5-1	TRBJ1-1	14	ASSPQLPGENTEAF
NA	TRBV5-4	TRBJ2-5	13	ASSLSGDSIETQY
once	TRBV19	TRBJ1-1	12	ASAVTGMNTEAF
few	TRBV11-2	TRBJ2-2	13	ASSLGGGYTGELF
NA	TRBV9	TRBJ1-5	13	ASSVGTGGDQPQH
NA	TRBV2	TRBJ2-3	11	ASSRGSTDTQY
NA	TRBV10-2	TRBJ2-5	13	ASRNPTSGKETQY
NA	TRBV6-5	TRBJ1-1	13	ASSLYDIQNTEAF
once	TRBV10-3	TRBJ2-1	14	AISESGLAGRNEQF
NA	TRBV5-4	TRBJ2-1	13	ASSPRLAGGNEQF
NA	TRBV10-3	TRBJ1-1	13	AISPLTGMNTEAF
NA	TRBV21-1	TRBJ1-2	13	ASSKLQQGNGGYT
few	TRBV11-3	TRBJ1-3	11	ASSFGPGNTIY
NA	TRBV27	TRBJ1-5	10	ASGTGREPQH
NA	TRBV5-1	TRBJ2-7	15	ASSHGTSGFKNYEQY
NA	TRBV9	TRBJ2-3	15	ASSVGRLAGVTDTQY
NA	TRBV6-5	TRBJ2-4	14	ASSYGHTGSKNIQY
NA	TRBV20-1	TRBJ2-1	9	SVGTPNEQF
NA	TRBV5-1	TRBJ2-3	13	ASSSGLADTDTQY
NA	TRBV5-1	TRBJ2-6	17	ASSLALRLPGSGANVLT
NA	TRBV10-2	TRBJ2-7	9	ASSDRGEQY
NA	TRBV30	TRBJ1-3	13	AWSEPTGVGNTIY
NA	TRBV5-1	TRBJ2-1	14	ASSLTTGPLNNEQF
NA	TRBV29-1	TRBJ2-2	12	SARLAANTGELF
NA	TRBV29-1	TRBJ1-2	11	SAITGANYGYT
NA	TRBV18	TRBJ2-7	12	ASSPQPTGYEQY
few	TRBV7-9	TRBJ2-1	13	ASSLTGTVKDEQF
NA	TRBV3-1/TRBV3-2	TRBJ2-1	14	ASSPSTSGSANEQF
few	TRBV6-6	TRBJ1-1	11	ASSYRAGSEAF
NA	TRBV5-6	TRBJ2-1	9	ASRNDRVWF
once	TRBV4-3	TRBJ1-5	13	ASSQEYSSNQPQH
NA	TRBV27	TRBJ1-1	12	ASSPRTGGTEAF
few	TRBV5-1	TRBJ2-7	12	ASSWRQGAYEQY
NA	TRBV11-3	TRBJ2-1	10	ASSLARNEQF
NA	TRBV24-1	TRBJ2-3	12	ATSDPSGEDTQY
NA	TRBV9	TRBJ2-3	13	ASSVAGVGADTQY
NA	TRBV29-1	TRBJ1-2	13	SVDSDRGLNYGYT
few	TRBV2	TRBJ2-6	13	ASRDEVAGANVLT
few	TRBV10-3	TRBJ1-2	12	AISDRQGRDGYT
few	TRBV15	TRBJ1-1	14	ATSRDLRGRNTEAF
NA	TRBV10-1	TRBJ2-4	12	ASSEEGFQNIQY
NA	TRBV6-5	TRBJ1-3	14	ASSFFRTGPGNTIY